Shown below are 32 T cell receptor beta chains from a single sample sequenced in a study of blood T cell repertoires in COVID-19. Assay: immunoSEQ multiplex PCR; the TCRdb copy retains only in-frame clones and omits some. The data contain about 100,000 clones, about 72% of them seen just once; the ten biggest clones take up around 9.8%. Sequencing was done on a sample of peripheral blood. All receptors come from a man between 60 and 70 years old with active or convalescent COVID-19.

The CDR3 loop reads CTSSLIAGGLRNEQFF. DNA for the CDR3: TGCACCAGCAGCCTAATAGCGGGAGGGTTAAGGAATGAGCAGTTCTTC. The gene calls are TRBV1 and TRBJ2-1; the D call TRBD2 from the table was never checked on the DNA. TRBV1 is a pseudogene. The CDR3 spans 16 residues.

This clone was observed once. This sequence joins TRBV11-2 and TRBJ2-7, with D possibly TRBD1 on 7 matching bases. The ends were cut back, 6 bases at V and 2 bases at J, with 17 bases in the middle. CDR3 size: 15 residues. CDR1 and CDR2 from the germline V gene are SGHAT and FQNNGV. CDR3 loop: CASRAAGTATYEQYV. The CDR3 nucleotides read TGTGCCAGCAGGGCCGCGGGGACAGCTACCTACGAGCAGTACGTC.

This clone has just one count. This chain links TRBV7-3 with TRBJ2-1, with 10 bases lining up with TRBD2. V lost 2 bases, J lost 6 bases, and 10 bases stayed unmatched. The CDR3 contains 17 residues. The germline V gene encodes CDR1 SGHTA and CDR2 FQGTGA. DNA for the CDR3: TGTGCCAGCAGCTTATACGGACTAAGCGGGAGGGCCAATGAGCAGTTCTTC. It codes for CASSLYGLSGRANEQFF.

This chain connects TRBV9 to TRBJ2-2; the match to TRBD2 covers 10 bases. The CDR3 totals 16 residues. CDR1 and CDR2 (germline): SGDLS, YYNGEE. Losses at the gene ends were 2 bases for V and 4 bases for J; bases not matched to a gene: 5. CDR3 DNA sequence: TGTGCCAGCAGCGTTGGGGGACTAGCGCTCACCGGGGAGCTGTTTTTT. Protein: CASSVGGLALTGELFF.

The chain employs TRBV18 and TRBJ2-3; TRBD2 matches at 7 bases. The V and J ends lost 2 bases and 2 bases, in that order; junction bases with no gene match: 10. Germline V gene lookup returns CDR1 KGHSH and CDR2 LQKENI. This CDR3 is built from 17 residues. In DNA, the CDR3 is TGTGCCAGCTCACCAGGCGGCGGCGGGAGATTCACAGATACGCAGTATTTT. It encodes CASSPGGGGRFTDTQYF.

The rearrangement uses TRBV2 and TRBJ2-4; tentative D call: TRBD1 (6 bases). The CDR3 consists of 14 residues. V gave up 6 bases and J gave up 1 base, with 10 bases separating them. CDR1 SNHLY and CDR2 FYNNEI come from the germline V gene. CDR3 region: CASSLGQAKNIQYF. For the CDR3, the DNA is TGTGCCAGCAGCCTAGGACAGGCCAAAAACATTCAGTACTTC. The variable domain in full, with the rest retrieved from reference TRBV2 and TRBJ2-4, is EPEVTQTPSHQVTQMGQEVILRCVPISNHLYFYWYRQILGQKVEFLVSFYNNEISEKSEIFDDQFSVERPDGSNFTLKIRSTKLEDSAMYFCASSLGQAKNIQYFGAGTRLSVL.

The J gene is TRBJ2-3, the V gene TRBV6-2 or TRBV6-3, with TRBD2 identical over 13 bases. This CDR3 region has 16 residues. The V and J ends lost 4 bases and 5 bases, in that order; junction bases with no gene match: 6. The germline gives CDR1 MNHEY, CDR2 SVGEGT. CDR3 protein: CASSSTSGRAVDTQYF. Written as DNA, the CDR3 is TGTGCCAGCAGTTCAACTAGCGGGAGGGCCGTAGATACGCAGTATTTT.

This chain uses TRBV29-1 with TRBJ1-5, with no clear D. Trimming left V 4 bases short and J 4 bases short, with 11 bases between. The CDR3 is 13 residues long. In germline, CDR1 is SQVTM, CDR2 ANQGSEA. The CDR3 sequence: CSVGTAQNQPQHF. CDR3 bases: TGCAGCGTTGGGACTGCCCAGAATCAGCCCCAGCATTTT.

The chain uses TRBV2 and TRBJ1-3; tentative D call: TRBD1 (5 bases). The CDR3 extends over 16 amino acids. Trimming removed 0 bases at V and 8 bases at J, with 17 bases between. Germline-derived CDR1 and CDR2 are SNHLY and FYNNEI. The CDR3: CASSEAAGLGSDTIYF. The CDR3 DNA follows: TGTGCCAGCAGTGAAGCAGCGGGACTGGGCTCGGACACCATATATTTT. The whole variable domain, filled in from reference TRBV2 and TRBJ1-3, reads EPEVTQTPSHQVTQMGQEVILRCVPISNHLYFYWYRQILGQKVEFLVSFYNNEISEKSEIFDDQFSVERPDGSNFTLKIRSTKLEDSAMYFCASSEAAGLGSDTIYFGEGSWLTVV.

The chain links TRBV18 to TRBJ2-3; TRBD2 agrees at 16 bases. The CDR3 sequence is 20 residues long. J lost 5 bases, V lost 8 bases, and 19 bases had no gene match. CDR1 and CDR2 (germline): KGHSH, LQKENI. CDR3 sequence: CASAPAPGTSGRAVGDTQYF. Written as DNA, the CDR3 is TGTGCCAGCGCCCCGGCCCCCGGGACTAGCGGGAGGGCCGTTGGAGATACGCAGTATTTT.

The rearrangement uses TRBV19 and TRBJ1-2; 7 nucleotides match TRBD1. The CDR3 length is 17 residues. CDR1 and CDR2 (germline): LNHDA, SQIVND (reference sequence). Trimming cost V 2 bases and J 1 base; bases outside gene matches: 10. Here the CDR3 reads CASSISPGQVLNYGYTF. Here the CDR3 DNA reads TGTGCCAGTAGTATATCTCCTGGACAGGTTCTTAACTATGGCTACACCTTC.

This clone was detected a few times. The chain joins TRBV9 to TRBJ2-3; 12 positions agree with TRBD2. Trimming removed 0 bases from V and 5 bases from J; junction bases left unmatched: 4. CDR1 SGDLS and CDR2 YYNGEE come from the germline V gene. This CDR3 has 16 amino acids. The CDR3 protein is CASSVEASGRGDTQYF. In DNA, the CDR3 is TGTGCCAGCAGCGTAGAGGCTAGCGGGAGGGGAGATACGCAGTATTTT.

This chain uses TRBV7-9 with TRBJ1-5; 9 positions agree with TRBD1. This CDR3 is 12 amino acids long. Germline CDR1 is SEHNR and CDR2 is FQNEAQ (reference sequence). V lost 9 bases and J lost 7; bases outside the gene matches: 4. The CDR3 reads CASGDRDQPQHF. The DNA of the CDR3 is TGTGCCAGTGGGGACAGGGACCAGCCCCAGCATTTT.

This chain uses TRBV4-1 with TRBJ2-2, with TRBD2 as a possible D gene (5 bases). V was pared by 3 bases and J by 6 bases, with 11 bases between. The CDR3 is 14 residues long. CDR1 is MGHRA, CDR2 YSYEKL, per germline. DNA of the CDR3: TGCGCCAGCAGCCAGCTAAGCGGATCCGGGGAGCTGTTTTTT. Its protein is CASSQLSGSGELFF.

The J gene is TRBJ2-3, the V gene TRBV3-1 (or the pseudogene TRBV3-2), with a weak D call TRBD2 (6 bases). Germline V gene sequence: CDR1 LGHDT, CDR2 YNNKEL (reference sequence). V shed 6 bases and J shed 1 base, with 11 bases lying between them. The CDR3 sequence is 14 residues long. Here the CDR3 reads CASRDGGGTDTQYF. The CDR3 DNA reads as TGTGCCAGCAGGGACGGAGGGGGCACAGATACGCAGTATTTT.

The chain employs TRBV27 and TRBJ2-5; 9 bases line up with TRBD1. J lost 2 bases, V lost 6 bases, and 7 bases had no gene match. The CDR3 is 15 residues long. CDR1 MNHEY and CDR2 SMNVEV come from the germline V gene (reference sequence). The CDR3 here is CASSTGTGPQETQYF. The CDR3 DNA reads TGTGCCAGCAGCACCGGGACAGGGCCACAAGAGACCCAGTACTTC.

The chain carries TRBV11-3 and TRBJ2-3, with D tentatively TRBD2 (5 bases). This CDR3 spans 16 amino acids. V was pared by 1 base and J by 2 bases, with 13 bases between. Germline CDR1 and CDR2: SGHNT and YENEEA. CDR3 in amino acids: CASSLGPNLATDTQYF. The CDR3 DNA reads TGTGCCAGCAGCTTAGGCCCCAATCTAGCCACAGATACGCAGTATTTT. The entire variable domain, with the rest obtained from reference TRBV11-3 and TRBJ2-3, is as follows: EAGVVQSPRYKIIEKKQPVAFWCNPISGHNTLYWYLQNLGQGPELLIRYENEEAVDDSQLPKDRFSAERLKGVDSTLKIQPAELGDSAVYLCASSLGPNLATDTQYFGPGTRLTVL.

There are a few counts of this clone. This sequence joins TRBV6-5 and TRBJ2-3; tentative D call: TRBD2 (5 bases). The CDR3 has 15 residues. V lost 2 bases, J lost 2 bases, and 11 bases lay in between. CDR1 is MNHEY, CDR2 SVGAGI, per germline. The DNA for the CDR3 is TGTGCCAGCAGTTACCTCCGGACTTCCACAGATACGCAGTATTTT. Its translation is CASSYLRTSTDTQYF.

The V and J genes are TRBV7-8 and TRBJ2-3; D might be TRBD1 (6 bases). V lost 2 bases and J lost 3, with 15 bases in between. CDR1 and CDR2 from the germline V gene are SGHVS and FQNEAQ. The CDR3 totals 16 residues. The CDR3 sequence: CASSLNPAGVTDTQYF. The CDR3 DNA reads TGTGCCAGCAGCTTAAACCCCGCAGGGGTGACAGATACGCAGTATTTT.

This CDR3 is CASSRTDFYGYTF. DNA of the CDR3: TGTGCCAGCAGTAGGACAGATTTCTATGGCTACACCTTC. V usage is TRBV6-2 or TRBV6-3 and J usage is TRBJ1-2; possible D gene TRBD1, 6 bases. The V end lost 5 bases, the J end lost 4 bases, and 11 bases lay between the germline ends. This CDR3 has 13 amino acids. Germline V gene data show CDR1 as MNHEY and CDR2 as SVGEGT.

This rearrangement joins TRBV4-1 to TRBJ2-7; the D is unclear. Trimming shortened V by 0 bases and J by 7 bases, and 7 bases separated the two germline ends. The CDR3 consists of 12 residues. Germline V lookup: CDR1 MGHRA, CDR2 YSYEKL. The CDR3 here is CASSQDPREQYF. CDR3 DNA sequence: TGCGCCAGCAGCCAAGACCCTAGGGAGCAGTACTTC.

V usage is TRBV11-2 and J usage is TRBJ1-1; D remains ambiguous. CDR3 length: 15 amino acids. Trimming shortened V by 3 bases and J by 6 bases, and 17 bases separated the two germline ends. Germline CDR1 is SGHAT and CDR2 is FQNNGV. The chain's CDR3 is CASSLAGIGLAEAFF. The DNA for the CDR3 is TGTGCCAGCAGCTTGGCCGGGATTGGCTTGGCTGAAGCTTTCTTT.

The sample holds a few counts of this clone. As DNA, the CDR3 is TGCGCCAGGACTCATGACCAGGGCGGCAGGCAGCCCCAGCATTTT. As protein: CARTHDQGGRQPQHF. The chain links TRBV5-1 to TRBJ1-5; the D gene is possibly TRBD1 (5 bases). Trimming pared 8 bases from V and 7 bases from J, leaving 22 bases between. CDR3 length: 15 residues. Germline loops: CDR1 SGHRS, CDR2 YFSETQ.

The chain links TRBV7-9 to TRBJ1-6; perhaps TRBD1 as D (6 bases). The CDR3 is made up of 15 amino acids. Germline loops: CDR1 SEHNR, CDR2 FQNEAQ (reference sequence). Trimming stripped 2 bases from V and 6 bases from J, with 11 bases between. CDR3 residues: CASSLYRTVNSPLHF. In nucleotides, the CDR3 is TGTGCCAGCAGCTTATATAGGACAGTTAATTCACCCCTCCACTTT. Full variable domain (rest looked up from reference TRBV7-9 and TRBJ1-6): DTGVSQNPRHKITKRGQNVTFRCDPISEHNRLYWYRQTLGQGPEFLTYFQNEAQLEKSRLLSDRFSAERPKGSFSTLEIQRTEQGDSAMYLCASSLYRTVNSPLHFGNGTRLTVT.

The count of this clone is one. The CDR3 reads CASSPWTGGTYEQYF. The CDR3 bases are TGTGCCAGCAGCCCGTGGACAGGGGGGACCTACGAGCAGTACTTC. The chain links TRBV11-2 to TRBJ2-7, with 10 bases that match TRBD1. CDR3 length equals 15 residues. The germline gives CDR1 SGHAT, CDR2 FQNNGV. V shed 5 bases and J 2 bases; nucleotides not matched to a gene: 6. Full variable domain (rest looked up from reference TRBV11-2 and TRBJ2-7): EAGVAQSPRYKIIEKRQSVAFWCNPISGHATLYWYQQILGQGPKLLIQFQNNGVVDDSQLPKDRFSAERLKGVDSTLKIQPAKLEDSAVYLCASSPWTGGTYEQYFGPGTRLTVT.

The chain is built from TRBV10-3 and TRBJ1-5; possibly TRBD1 for D (5 bases). Germline CDR1 is ENHRY and CDR2 is SYGVKD. This CDR3 is built from 15 residues. The ends were cut back, 3 bases at V and 6 bases at J, with 15 bases in the middle. The CDR3 sequence: CAISDPRDSGQPQHF. In DNA, the CDR3 is TGTGCCATCAGTGACCCTCGGGACTCGGGTCAGCCCCAGCATTTT.

This chain links TRBV5-1 with TRBJ1-4; D is possibly TRBD1 (5 bases). CDR1 and CDR2 (germline): SGHRS, YFSETQ. Trimming shortened V by 4 bases and J by 6 bases, and 16 bases separated the two germline ends. The CDR3 extends over 15 amino acids. The CDR3 DNA follows: TGCGCCAGCAGCCGGCGACAGACCCCGGATGAAAAACTGTTTTTT. Translation gives CASSRRQTPDEKLFF.

The chain links TRBV5-4 to TRBJ1-4; 7 bases agree with TRBD1. CDR1 is SGHNT and CDR2 is YYREEE in the germline V gene (reference sequence). V was pared by 0 bases and J by 8 bases, with 13 bases of the junction left unmatched. The CDR3 consists of 17 residues. The CDR3 is CASSLEPQTGFVEKLFF. For the CDR3, the DNA is TGTGCCAGCAGCTTGGAACCTCAGACAGGGTTTGTGGAAAAACTGTTTTTT.

The chain joins TRBV27 to TRBJ1-1; possibly TRBD1 for D (6 bases). The germline CDR1 and CDR2 sequences are MNHEY and SMNVEV (reference sequence). Trimming took off 9 bases at V and 9 bases at J, with 17 bases between the two ends. The CDR3 totals 12 residues. CDR3 residues: CASSRPTGKAFF. In DNA, the CDR3 is TGTGCCAGTTCCCGGCCCACAGGGAAAGCTTTCTTT.

The genes are TRBV6-5 and TRBJ2-3; 9 bases are a match to TRBD1. The CDR3 extends over 15 amino acids. Germline V gene lookup returns CDR1 MNHEY and CDR2 SVGAGI. V lost 6 bases and J lost 0; bases outside the gene matches: 4. Here the CDR3 DNA reads TGTGCCAGCAGACGGACAGGGGTCAGCACAGATACGCAGTATTTT. It encodes CASRRTGVSTDTQYF.

This chain joins TRBV28 and TRBJ1-5; weak D call: TRBD1 (5 bases). Trimming removed 7 bases from V and 5 bases from J, with 9 bases in between. This CDR3 contains 12 residues. Germline-derived CDR1 and CDR2 are MDHEN and SYDVKM. CDR3 sequence: CASTRGDQPQHF. The CDR3 coding sequence is TGTGCCAGCACCCGGGGGGATCAGCCCCAGCATTTT.

The rearrangement links TRBV19 to TRBJ1-2; TRBD1 agrees at 7 bases. V was clipped by 8 bases and J by 0 bases; unmatched bases: 12. CDR1 and CDR2 (germline): LNHDA, SQIVND (reference sequence). This CDR3 region has 16 residues. The CDR3 nucleotides are TGTGCCAGTCGTGCTCTTCGACAGGGAACTAACTATGGCTACACCTTC. It yields the protein CASRALRQGTNYGYTF.